The entry that follows covers one T cell receptor beta chain sequence. There are 16 residues in the CDR3. The germline CDR1 and CDR2 sequences are SGHVS and FQNEAQ. With V trimmed by 3 bases and J by 2 bases, 6 bases remained unmatched. Sequenced by immunoSEQ multiplex PCR; TCRdb stores in-frame clones only, minus some. Seen here are 70,000 to 75,000 clones, approximately 86% observed once, and the top ten hold less than 6.5%. This sample was taken from a study of OX40 agonist ivuxolimab in advanced cancers. Study at large: At roughly 80% male, the cohort had a mean age of 60 years, ranging from about 23 to 79.

This chain connects TRBV7-8 to TRBJ2-7; TRBD2 matches at 11 bases. The source of this sequence is an adult with an advanced solid tumor such as melanoma, head and neck, liver or kidney cancer. The starting material was CD4+ or CD8+ T cells sorted from blood, obtained in a trial of the OX40 agonist ivuxolimab. The CDR3 protein is CASSLVVAGGPYEQYF. In DNA, the CDR3 is TGTGCCAGCAGCTTGGTAGTAGCGGGAGGGCCCTACGAGCAGTACTTC.